This T cell receptor (beta chain) is from a study of T cell changes during pregnancy in multiple sclerosis. Clones were sequenced by immunoSEQ multiplex PCR, and TCRdb holds only the in-frame ones, with some missing. The sample consists of about 1,200 clones, 75% to 85% of them appearing once. Germline values: CDR1 SGHDN, CDR2 FVKESK. The V end lost 2 bases, the J end lost 2 bases, and 7 bases lay between the germline ends. The CDR3 is 13 amino acids. Sequencing was carried out using CD4+ T cells from PBMCs (not recorded whether the cells were cultured). The TCR originated in a female patient with multiple sclerosis, enrolled in a pregnancy study. Some clones in this sample may be carry-over from other donors' samples. The chain couples TRBV14 to TRBJ2-7; no clear D. Here the CDR3 DNA reads TGTGCCAGCAGCCAAATTTCGGCCTACGAGCAGTACTTC. Protein product: CASSQISAYEQYF.